These 21 T cell receptor beta chains came from one sample sequenced in a study of T cell responses to AZD1222 COVID-19 vaccine. TCRdb keeps only in-frame clones here, not all; method: immunoSEQ multiplex PCR. This table has 150,000 or so clones, 91% appearing once. The sequencing used peripheral blood, collected on day 0 of AZD1222 vaccination. All receptors derive from an adult in good health.

The chain has TRBV4-2 and TRBJ2-1; D possibly matches TRBD1 or TRBD2 (5 bases each). Per germline, CDR1 LGHNA and CDR2 YNFKEQ. Trimming stripped 0 bases from V and 9 bases from J, with 24 bases between. This CDR3 is 18 amino acids long. The CDR3 loop reads CASSQDPLGAGPSSEQFF. CDR3 sequence (DNA): TGTGCCAGCAGCCAAGATCCTCTCGGGGCAGGGCCCTCTTCTGAGCAGTTCTTC.

The chain carries TRBV7-9 and TRBJ2-5, with D tentatively TRBD1 or TRBD2 (7 bases each). The germline V and J ends were trimmed by 5 bases and 5 bases, with 15 bases remaining between them. From germline, CDR1 is SEHNR and CDR2 FQNEAQ (reference sequence). The CDR3 covers 14 residues. CDR3 bases: TGTGCCAGCAGCCCCAGGGGGGGCGTTGAGACCCAGTACTTC. This sequence encodes CASSPRGGVETQYF.

This clone has a handful of counts. V usage is TRBV7-2 and J usage is TRBJ2-2, with 10 bases fitting TRBD2. CDR3 length equals 17 residues. V lost 0 bases, J lost 8 bases, and 9 bases stayed unmatched. Germline lookup yields CDR1 SGHTA and CDR2 FQGNSA. The CDR3 region is CASSLAPAGGLSGELFF. CDR3 coding DNA: TGTGCCAGCAGCTTAGCCCCAGCGGGGGGGTTATCGGGGGAGCTGTTTTTT.

This rearrangement joins TRBV27 to TRBJ1-2, with D perhaps matching TRBD1 (6 bases). The V end lost 3 bases, the J end lost 4 bases, and 12 bases lay between the germline ends. CDR1 and CDR2 from the germline V gene are MNHEY and SMNVEV (reference sequence). The CDR3 consists of 14 residues. The CDR3 DNA reads as TGTGCCAGCAGTTTGGCGGGACAAGTCTATGGCTACACCTTC. Translation gives CASSLAGQVYGYTF.

The V gene is TRBV9, the J gene TRBJ1-2; perhaps TRBD1 as D (5 bases). This CDR3 spans 15 amino acids. The V and J ends lost 0 bases and 2 bases respectively, with 11 bases between them. Germline V gene data show CDR1 as SGDLS and CDR2 as YYNGEE. The CDR3, as DNA: TGTGCCAGCAGCGTAGGACAGAAAGCGAACTATGGCTACACCTTC. This codes for CASSVGQKANYGYTF. Filled out from reference TRBV9 and TRBJ1-2, the complete variable domain reads DSGVTQTPKHLITATGQRVTLRCSPRSGDLSVYWYQQSLDQGLQFLIQYYNGEERAKGNILERFSAQQFPDLHSELNLSSLELGDSALYFCASSVGQKANYGYTFGSGTRLTVV.

The chain is built from TRBV28 and TRBJ2-1; no clear D. There are 16 residues in the CDR3. CDR1 MDHEN and CDR2 SYDVKM come from the germline V gene. Trimming pared 6 bases from V and 7 bases from J, leaving 22 bases between. The CDR3 DNA reads as TGTGCCAGCAGCAACCCCTCGCGACAACCCTTTAATGAGCAGTTCTTC. Its protein is CASSNPSRQPFNEQFF.

The chain couples TRBV7-9 to TRBJ1-1; D not resolved. The CDR3 is 15 amino acids. Trimming shortened V by 4 bases and J by 1 base, and 13 bases separated the two germline ends. From germline, CDR1 is SEHNR and CDR2 FQNEAQ (reference sequence). The CDR3 bases are TGTGCCAGCAGCTCCCCGGTGGAGACGAACACTGAAGCTTTCTTT. Translating gives CASSSPVETNTEAFF.

The chain has TRBV28 and TRBJ1-1; no firm D call. CDR3 size: 13 residues. In germline, CDR1 is MDHEN, CDR2 SYDVKM. Trimming removed 8 bases from V and 3 bases from J, with 13 bases in between. The CDR3 loop is CASLRRAYTEAFF. DNA of the CDR3: TGTGCCAGCCTCCGACGGGCATACACTGAAGCTTTCTTT.

As DNA, the CDR3 is TGTGCCATCAGTGATCCCCGGGCTGGGGACGAGCAGTACTTC. Amino acids: CAISDPRAGDEQYF. This rearrangement joins TRBV10-3 to TRBJ2-7; D gene ambiguous. This CDR3 has 14 amino acids. The ends were cut back, 3 bases at V and 5 bases at J, with 14 bases in the middle. CDR1 ENHRY and CDR2 SYGVKD come from the germline V gene.

The chain combines TRBV6-5 with TRBJ2-7; D uncertain. This CDR3 region has 14 residues. V dropped 4 bases and J dropped 3 bases, with 13 bases sitting between them. Per germline, CDR1 MNHEY and CDR2 SVGAGI. The CDR3 protein is CASSSTYSHYEQYF. CDR3 nucleotide sequence: TGTGCCAGCAGTTCCACTTACTCCCACTACGAGCAGTACTTC.

The chain couples TRBV3-1 (or the pseudogene TRBV3-2) to TRBJ2-1; 12 bases are a match to TRBD2. There are 18 residues in the CDR3. Germline V gene data show CDR1 as LGHDT and CDR2 as YNNKEL (reference sequence). J lost 1 base, V lost 4 bases, and 8 bases had no gene match. As DNA, the CDR3 is TGTGCCAGCAGCCCTACTAGCGGGAGGTTCAGTTCCTACAATGAGCAGTTCTTC. Its protein product is CASSPTSGRFSSYNEQFF.

In this sample, this clone turned up once. V is TRBV28 and J is TRBJ1-2, with D tentatively TRBD1 (6 bases). This CDR3 region has 14 residues. Germline CDR1 and CDR2: MDHEN and SYDVKM. V was pared by 1 base and J by 2 bases, with 8 bases between. The CDR3 sequence is CASSLSGQNYGYTF. Written as DNA, the CDR3 is TGTGCCAGCAGTTTATCAGGACAGAACTATGGCTACACCTTC.

The chain uses TRBV28 and TRBJ2-7; D gene ambiguous. This CDR3 is built from 13 residues. Per germline, CDR1 MDHEN and CDR2 SYDVKM. Trimming pared 5 bases from V and 4 bases from J, leaving 12 bases between. Written as DNA, the CDR3 is TGTGCCAGCAGTCCGGCCGGCGGTTACGAGCAGTACTTC. It codes for CASSPAGGYEQYF.

This clone was seen a single time. The chain carries TRBV6-5 and TRBJ1-5; D is uncertain. Germline lookup yields CDR1 MNHEY and CDR2 SVGAGI. V was pared by 6 bases and J by 0 bases, with 9 bases between. The CDR3 extends over 14 amino acids. The CDR3 bases are TGTGCCAGCAGGAAAGATTATAGCAATCAGCCCCAGCATTTT. Translating it yields CASRKDYSNQPQHF.

This chain connects TRBV19 to TRBJ2-1; 9 nucleotides align to TRBD2. This CDR3 is 14 amino acids long. The germline gives CDR1 LNHDA, CDR2 SQIVND (reference sequence). V lost 11 bases and J lost 3; bases outside the gene matches: 8. CDR3 sequence: CASRAGGRYNEQFF. Written as DNA, the CDR3 is TGTGCCTCCCGCGCGGGGGGGCGCTACAATGAGCAGTTCTTC. Based on the CDR3 plus reference TRBV19 and TRBJ2-1, the full variable domain is DGGITQSPKYLFRKEGQNVTLSCEQNLNHDAMYWYRQDPGQGLRLIYYSQIVNDFQKGDIAEGYSVSREKKESFPLTVTSAQKNPTAFYLCASRAGGRYNEQFFGPGTRLTVL.

V and J are TRBV7-2 and TRBJ1-2; tentatively, D is TRBD1 (5 bases). Between the trimmed V and J ends, which lost 4 bases and 7 bases, there was a span of 19 bases. Germline V gives CDR1 SGHTA, CDR2 FQGNSA. This CDR3 spans 15 amino acids. The CDR3 coding sequence is TGTGCCAGCAGCTCGGGCCGGGGCTCGGTTTCTGGCTACACCTTC. It yields the protein CASSSGRGSVSGYTF.

The chain is built from TRBV19 and TRBJ1-5; D perhaps matches TRBD1 (5 bases). Trimming took 0 bases from V and 6 from J, leaving 6 bases between them. CDR1 LNHDA and CDR2 SQIVND come from the germline V gene (reference sequence). This CDR3 has 13 amino acids. CDR3 in amino acids: CASSIDRGQPQHF. The CDR3 region has the DNA TGTGCCAGTAGTATAGATAGGGGTCAGCCCCAGCATTTT. Drawing the rest from reference TRBV19 and TRBJ1-5, the complete variable domain is DGGITQSPKYLFRKEGQNVTLSCEQNLNHDAMYWYRQDPGQGLRLIYYSQIVNDFQKGDIAEGYSVSREKKESFPLTVTSAQKNPTAFYLCASSIDRGQPQHFGDGTRLSIL.

V and J are TRBV6-2 or TRBV6-3 and TRBJ2-7, with 7 bases matching TRBD2. The germline V gene encodes CDR1 MNHEY and CDR2 SVGEGT. After removal of 5 bases from V and 0 bases from J, the junction contained 7 bases not matched to a gene. This CDR3 region has 15 residues. CDR3 nucleotides: TGTGCCAGCAGTGAGGGGAGGGTACACTCCTACGAGCAGTACTTC. Its translation is CASSEGRVHSYEQYF.

The V gene is TRBV3-1 (or the pseudogene TRBV3-2), the J gene TRBJ1-2; TRBD1 is a possible D gene (6 bases). This CDR3 region has 18 residues. Per germline, CDR1 LGHDT and CDR2 YNNKEL (reference sequence). Between the trimmed V and J ends, which lost 3 bases and 2 bases, there was a span of 22 bases. CDR3: CASSHARVGAWGNYGYTF. The CDR3, as DNA: TGTGCCAGCAGCCACGCCCGAGTGGGGGCTTGGGGAAACTATGGCTACACCTTC.

The genes are TRBV5-1 and TRBJ2-1; perhaps TRBD1 as D (5 bases). V lost 0 bases to trimming and J lost 8 bases, with 12 bases between them. CDR3 length: 14 residues. Looked up from germline, CDR1 is SGHRS and CDR2 is YFSETQ. The CDR3 nucleotides are TGCGCCAGCAGCTTGGGGCAGGGTAATGATGAGCAGTTCTTC. Translating gives CASSLGQGNDEQFF.

The rearrangement uses TRBV27 and TRBJ1-1; 9 nucleotides match TRBD1. The CDR3 has 14 residues. V lost 6 bases, J lost 2 bases, and 4 bases stayed unmatched. CDR1 MNHEY and CDR2 SMNVEV come from the germline V gene (reference sequence). CDR3 in DNA: TGTGCCAGCAGCCTGACAGGGGGTAACACTGAAGCTTTCTTT. Its protein is CASSLTGGNTEAFF.